This T cell receptor (beta chain) was documented in a study of T-cell memory formation after mild COVID-19 (dated by TCRdb to about 2021). Regarding the study in general: Most TCR sequence clusters were specific to one of the two donors. Longitudinal TCRalpha and TCRbeta repertoire sequencing tracked T-cell clones expanding and contracting after mild COVID-19 in a couple of donors. The cohort was made up of two young adult volunteers, one female and one male, who were previously healthy. Here is what the overall study found, with its caveats: Only a couple of mild cases were covered by the study, and larger cohorts that include severe cases with pre-infection samples were considered necessary. Clones contracting from day 15 to 85 had balanced CD4/CD8 phenotypes, while a second wave expanding from day 15 to 37 was biased towards CD4+. The second-wave clones that peaked on day 37 were not confirmed to be SARS-CoV-2 specific. Contracting CD4+ clones turned up mainly in the CM and EM memory subsets, whereas EMRA was where CD8+ clones were enriched. Some responding clones were found in pre-infection memory, which suggests that pre-existing cross-reactive memory T cells took part in the SARS-CoV-2 response.

PBMCs were isolated by Ficoll-Paque density gradient centrifugation. CDR1 and CDR2 are drawn from the germline V gene: SGHRS, YFSETQ. There are 14 amino acids in the CDR3, from cysteine to phenylalanine inclusive. Kept here is only the CDR3 DNA, which spans 42 bases and is read in frame from base 1. The trim is 7 bases for V and 1 base for J, with a gap of 14 bases between the germline ends. Sequencing was performed on an Illumina NovaSeq 6000. TCRalpha and TCRbeta cDNA libraries were constructed by 5'RACE with constant-segment primers, with sample barcodes and unique molecular identifiers being introduced. RNA was extracted from every sample with Trizol reagent. The libraries were amplified in two PCR steps, and the second step added a second sample barcode and Illumina TruSeq adapters. The libraries were sequenced on an Illumina NovaSeq using 2 x 150 bp paired-end reads. In the source study's methods: Reads were demultiplexed and collapsed into UMI-guided consensus sequences with migec v1.2.7. With mixcr v2.1.11, UMI consensuses were aligned to TRA and TRB V and J templates and assembled into clonotypes. A clonotype was counted as expanded or contracted only if both edgeR and NoisET called the change significant, with noise models trained on biological replicates. edgeR calls used a false discovery rate-adjusted p below 0.01 and a log2 fold-change threshold of 1. As an exploratory analysis of dynamics, max-normalized trajectories of the 1000 most abundant clonotypes were examined by PCA with hierarchical clustering. The CD4 or CD8 phenotype of responding clones was assigned using the separately sequenced CD4+ and CD8+ repertoires. TCRdb trimmed the raw reads at Q25, called clones with MiXCR and kept productive beta chains. Identical CDR3 proteins give one entry, which carries the most common genes and DNA. The V and J calls come from TCRdb's annotation, not from the publication. This sample lists over 150,000 distinct CDR3 sequences; 13% were detected once. The ten largest clones represent approximately 3.4% of the sample.

This clonotype was seen many times. Its specific antigen is unknown. No base quality values were provided; no much bigger clone lies one nucleotide off. Sequencing input: PBMCs or a T cell subset sorted from them (not recorded which). The chain couples TRBV5-1 to TRBJ2-5; the D assignment is uncertain and may be TRBD1 or TRBD2, with 5 bases supporting each. This TCR was recovered from a man aged 18 to 30 who had mild COVID-19 (a few samples of this study predate the infection). The sample titles of this study are shuffled in the database, so cell type and time point are left out; the donor was told from shared clones. The CDR3 reads CASHGGRTQETQYF. The bases are TGCGCCAGCCATGGGGGACGGACCCAAGAGACCCAGTACTTC.